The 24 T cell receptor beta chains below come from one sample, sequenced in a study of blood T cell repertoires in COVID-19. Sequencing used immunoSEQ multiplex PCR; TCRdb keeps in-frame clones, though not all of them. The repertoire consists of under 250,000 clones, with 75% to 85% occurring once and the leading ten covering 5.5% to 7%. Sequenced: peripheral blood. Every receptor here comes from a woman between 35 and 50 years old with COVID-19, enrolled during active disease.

CDR3: CASSSSSGESDTQYF. In nucleotides, the CDR3 is TGTGCCAGCAGCTCTTCCAGCGGGGAGTCAGATACGCAGTATTTT. The gene calls are TRBV7-2 and TRBJ2-3; 7 nucleotides line up with TRBD2. This CDR3 spans 15 amino acids. Trimming at V came to 4 bases and at J to 4 bases, leaving 8 bases not matched to a gene. Germline CDR1 SGHTA, CDR2 FQGNSA. The entire variable domain, with the rest obtained from reference TRBV7-2 and TRBJ2-3, is as follows: GAGVSQSPSNKVTEKGKDVELRCDPISGHTALYWYRQSLGQGLEFLIYFQGNSAPDKSGLPSDRFSAERTGGSVSTLTIQRTQQEDSAVYLCASSSSSGESDTQYFGPGTRLTVL.

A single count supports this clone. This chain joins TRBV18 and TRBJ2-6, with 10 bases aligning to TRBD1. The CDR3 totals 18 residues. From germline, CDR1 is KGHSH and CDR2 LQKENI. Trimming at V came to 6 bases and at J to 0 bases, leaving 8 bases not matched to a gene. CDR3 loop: CASSPDRGRYSGANVLTF. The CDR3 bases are TGTGCCAGCTCCCCCGACAGGGGGCGTTACTCTGGGGCCAACGTCCTGACTTTC.

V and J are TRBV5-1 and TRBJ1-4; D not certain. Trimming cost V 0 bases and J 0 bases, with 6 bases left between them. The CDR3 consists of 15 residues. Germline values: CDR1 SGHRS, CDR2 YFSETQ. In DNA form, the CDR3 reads TGCGCCAGCAGCTTGGTTCGGGCAACTAATGAAAAACTGTTTTTT. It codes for CASSLVRATNEKLFF.

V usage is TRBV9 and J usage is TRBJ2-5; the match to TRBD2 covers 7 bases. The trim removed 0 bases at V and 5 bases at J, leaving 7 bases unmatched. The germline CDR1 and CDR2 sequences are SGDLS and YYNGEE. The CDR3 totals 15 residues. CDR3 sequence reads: CASSVDSGAGETQYF. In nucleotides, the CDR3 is TGTGCCAGCAGCGTAGATTCGGGAGCGGGGGAGACCCAGTACTTC.

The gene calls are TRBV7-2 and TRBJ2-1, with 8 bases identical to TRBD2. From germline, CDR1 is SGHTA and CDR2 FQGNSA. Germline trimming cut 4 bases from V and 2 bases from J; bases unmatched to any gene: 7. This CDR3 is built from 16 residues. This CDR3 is CASSSRIAGTYNEQFF. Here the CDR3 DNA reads TGTGCCAGCAGCTCCCGGATAGCGGGGACCTACAATGAGCAGTTCTTC.

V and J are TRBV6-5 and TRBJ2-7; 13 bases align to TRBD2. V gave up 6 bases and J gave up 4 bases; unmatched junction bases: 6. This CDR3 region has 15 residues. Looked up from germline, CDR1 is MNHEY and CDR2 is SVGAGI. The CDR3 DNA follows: TGTGCCAGCAGCCACCGGACTAGCGGGAGATACGAGCAGTACTTC. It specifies CASSHRTSGRYEQYF.

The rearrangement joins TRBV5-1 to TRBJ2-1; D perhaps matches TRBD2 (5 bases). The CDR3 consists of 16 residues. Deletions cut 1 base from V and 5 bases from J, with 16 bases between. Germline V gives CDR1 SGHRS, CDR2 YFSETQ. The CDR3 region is CASSLLFQDFDNEQFF. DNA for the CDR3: TGCGCCAGCAGCTTGTTGTTTCAGGACTTTGACAATGAGCAGTTCTTC.

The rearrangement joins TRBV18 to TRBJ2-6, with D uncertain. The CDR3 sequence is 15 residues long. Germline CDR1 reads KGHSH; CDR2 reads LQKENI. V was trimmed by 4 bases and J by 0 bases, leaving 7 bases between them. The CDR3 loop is CASSRWSSGANVLTF. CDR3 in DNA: TGTGCCAGCTCACGCTGGAGCTCTGGGGCCAACGTCCTGACTTTC.

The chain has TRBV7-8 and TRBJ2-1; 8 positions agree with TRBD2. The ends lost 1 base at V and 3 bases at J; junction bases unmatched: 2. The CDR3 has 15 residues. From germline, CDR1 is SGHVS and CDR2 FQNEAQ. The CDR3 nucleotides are TGTGCCAGCAGCTTAGGCCGGGGGGGCTACAATGAGCAGTTCTTC. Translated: CASSLGRGGYNEQFF.

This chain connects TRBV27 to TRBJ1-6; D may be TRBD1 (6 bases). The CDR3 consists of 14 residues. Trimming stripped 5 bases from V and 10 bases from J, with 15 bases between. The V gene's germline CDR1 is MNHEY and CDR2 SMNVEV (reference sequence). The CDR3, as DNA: TGTGCCAGCAGTATACAGGGAGATCACTCACCCCTCCACTTT. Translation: CASSIQGDHSPLHF.

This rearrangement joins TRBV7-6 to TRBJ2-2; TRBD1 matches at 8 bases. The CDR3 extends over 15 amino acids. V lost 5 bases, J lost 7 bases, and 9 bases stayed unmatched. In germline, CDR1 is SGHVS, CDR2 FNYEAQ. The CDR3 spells CASSQEQGAIGELFF. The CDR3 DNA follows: TGTGCCAGCAGCCAAGAGCAGGGGGCTATCGGGGAGCTGTTTTTT.

The CDR3 bases are TGTGCCAGCAATTGGAGGCGGATTGCCGAAGCTTTCTTT. Its translation: CASNWRRIAEAFF. This rearrangement joins TRBV6-5 to TRBJ1-1; D is ambiguous. Trimming pared 7 bases from V and 8 bases from J, leaving 17 bases between. This CDR3 comprises 13 residues. CDR1 is MNHEY and CDR2 is SVGAGI in the germline V gene.

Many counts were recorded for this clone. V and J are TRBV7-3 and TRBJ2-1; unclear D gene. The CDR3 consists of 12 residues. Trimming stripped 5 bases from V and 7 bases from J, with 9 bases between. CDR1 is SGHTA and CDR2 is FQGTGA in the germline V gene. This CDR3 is CASSANRNEQFF. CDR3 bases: TGTGCCAGCAGCGCAAACCGGAATGAGCAGTTCTTC.

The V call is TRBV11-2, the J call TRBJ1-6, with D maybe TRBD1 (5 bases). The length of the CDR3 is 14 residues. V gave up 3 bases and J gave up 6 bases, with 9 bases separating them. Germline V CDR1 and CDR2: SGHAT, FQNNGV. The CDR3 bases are TGTGCCAGCAGCTTCCCGGGGGGTAATTCACCCCTCCACTTT. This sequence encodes CASSFPGGNSPLHF. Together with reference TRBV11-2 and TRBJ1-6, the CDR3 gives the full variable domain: EAGVAQSPRYKIIEKRQSVAFWCNPISGHATLYWYQQILGQGPKLLIQFQNNGVVDDSQLPKDRFSAERLKGVDSTLKIQPAKLEDSAVYLCASSFPGGNSPLHFGNGTRLTVT.

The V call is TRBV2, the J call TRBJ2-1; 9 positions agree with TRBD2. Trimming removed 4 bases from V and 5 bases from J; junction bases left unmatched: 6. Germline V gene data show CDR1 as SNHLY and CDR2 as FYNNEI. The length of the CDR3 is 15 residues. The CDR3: CASSVQRGAHNEQFF. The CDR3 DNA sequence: TGTGCCAGCAGTGTTCAGCGGGGGGCCCACAATGAGCAGTTCTTC.

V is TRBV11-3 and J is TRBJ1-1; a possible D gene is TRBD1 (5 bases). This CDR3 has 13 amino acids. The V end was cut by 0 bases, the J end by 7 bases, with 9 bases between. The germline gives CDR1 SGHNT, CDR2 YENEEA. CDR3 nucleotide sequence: TGTGCCAGCAGCTTAGATCCGACAGTTGAAGCTTTCTTT. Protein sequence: CASSLDPTVEAFF.

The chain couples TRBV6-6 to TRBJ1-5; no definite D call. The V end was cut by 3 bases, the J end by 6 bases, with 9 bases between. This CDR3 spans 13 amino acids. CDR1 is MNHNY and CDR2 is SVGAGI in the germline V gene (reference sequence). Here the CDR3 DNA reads TGTGCCAGCAGTTATGGAACAGTTCAGCCCCAGCATTTT. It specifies CASSYGTVQPQHF.

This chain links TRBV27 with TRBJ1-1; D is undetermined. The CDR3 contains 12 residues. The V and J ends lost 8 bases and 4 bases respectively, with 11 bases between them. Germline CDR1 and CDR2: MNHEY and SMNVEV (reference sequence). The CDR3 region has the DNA TGTGCCAGCGGAACTATAGGCACTGAAGCTTTCTTT. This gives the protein CASGTIGTEAFF.

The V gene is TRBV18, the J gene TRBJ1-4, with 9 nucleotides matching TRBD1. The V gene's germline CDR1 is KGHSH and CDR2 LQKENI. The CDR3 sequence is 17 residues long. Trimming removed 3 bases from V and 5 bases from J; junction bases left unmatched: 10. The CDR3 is CASSPRTGALENEKLFF. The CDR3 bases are TGTGCCAGCTCACCGAGGACAGGGGCCCTAGAAAATGAAAAACTGTTTTTT. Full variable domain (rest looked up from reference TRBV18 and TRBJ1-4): NAGVMQNPRHLVRRRGQEARLRCSPMKGHSHVYWYRQLPEEGLKFMVYLQKENIIDESGMPKERFSAEFPKEGPSILRIQQVVRGDSAAYFCASSPRTGALENEKLFFGSGTQLSVL.

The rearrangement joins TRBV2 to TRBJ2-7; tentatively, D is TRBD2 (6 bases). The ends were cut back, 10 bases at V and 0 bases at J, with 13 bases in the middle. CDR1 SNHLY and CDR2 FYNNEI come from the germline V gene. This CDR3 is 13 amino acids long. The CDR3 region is CAILDGSSYEQYF. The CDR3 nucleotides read TGTGCCATCCTCGACGGGAGCTCCTACGAGCAGTACTTC.

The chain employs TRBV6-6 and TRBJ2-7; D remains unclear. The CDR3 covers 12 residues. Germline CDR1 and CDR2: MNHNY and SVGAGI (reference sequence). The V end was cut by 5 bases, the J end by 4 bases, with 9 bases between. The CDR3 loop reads CASSGHQYEQYF. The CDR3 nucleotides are TGTGCCAGCAGTGGCCATCAATACGAGCAGTACTTC.

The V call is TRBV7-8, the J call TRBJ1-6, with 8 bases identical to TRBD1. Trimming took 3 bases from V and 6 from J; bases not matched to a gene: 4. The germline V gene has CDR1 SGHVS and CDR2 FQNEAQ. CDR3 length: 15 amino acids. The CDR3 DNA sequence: TGTGCCAGCAGCTTCGAGACAGGGGTTAATTCACCCCTCCACTTT. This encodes CASSFETGVNSPLHF.

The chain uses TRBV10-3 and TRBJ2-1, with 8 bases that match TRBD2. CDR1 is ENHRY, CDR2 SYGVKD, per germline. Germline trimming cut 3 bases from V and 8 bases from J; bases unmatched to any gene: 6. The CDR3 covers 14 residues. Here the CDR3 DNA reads TGTGCCATCAGTGAAGACGGGGGGGAATATGAGCAGTTCTTC. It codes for CAISEDGGEYEQFF.

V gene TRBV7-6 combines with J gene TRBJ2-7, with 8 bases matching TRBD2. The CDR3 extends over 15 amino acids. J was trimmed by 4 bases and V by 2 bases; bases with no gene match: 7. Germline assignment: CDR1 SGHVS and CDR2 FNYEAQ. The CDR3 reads CASSLSSGRTYEQYF. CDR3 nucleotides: TGTGCCAGCAGCTTATCTAGCGGGCGTACATACGAGCAGTACTTC.